Listed below are T cell receptor beta chains from one sample, sequenced in a study of blood T cells in healthy people across ages. Each CDR3 protein gets one entry after TCRdb re-called the 5' RACE reads with MiXCR. The sample includes 1.5 million to 2 million distinct CDR3 sequences, around half of them seen just once. Sample: blood. The receptors were sampled from a woman aged 40-49 years in good health. The CDR3 runs from the conserved cysteine through the conserved F or W. Each record gives: J gene, D gene, V gene, clone size, CDR3 protein, CDR3 DNA. A D gene is named only where the DNA matches it firmly. The size of a clone is reported for some rows only, either as once, few or many, or as a class for expanded clones.

J gene: TRBJ2-1
D gene: TRBD1
V gene: TRBV10-3
clone size: -
CDR3 protein: CAVSELGQGKAYEQFF
CDR3 DNA: TGTGCCGTCAGTGAGCTGGGACAGGGGAAGGCCTACGAGCAGTTCTTC

J gene: TRBJ2-1
D gene: TRBD1
V gene: TRBV9
clone size: -
CDR3 protein: CASSGDSHPGNEQFF
CDR3 DNA: TGTGCCAGCAGCGGGGACAGTCATCCGGGCAATGAGCAGTTCTTC

J gene: TRBJ2-1
D gene: -
V gene: TRBV5-1
clone size: once
CDR3 protein: CASSLDWGRGDYNEQFF
CDR3 DNA: TGCGCCAGCAGCTTGGATTGGGGTAGGGGAGATTACAATGAGCAGTTCTTC

J gene: TRBJ2-3
D gene: -
V gene: TRBV5-5
clone size: few
CDR3 protein: CASSLLSGGKRGTQYF
CDR3 DNA: TGTGCCAGCAGCTTGTTGTCAGGGGGTAAGCGGGGTACGCAGTATTTT

J gene: TRBJ2-5
D gene: -
V gene: TRBV29-1
clone size: -
CDR3 protein: CSVVTVGRETQYF
CDR3 DNA: TGCAGCGTTGTAACGGTGGGGCGAGAGACCCAGTACTTC

J gene: TRBJ2-7
D gene: TRBD2
V gene: TRBV27
clone size: -
CDR3 protein: CASSYSGGYNEQYF
CDR3 DNA: TGTGCCAGCAGTTATAGCGGGGGATACAATGAGCAGTACTTC

J gene: TRBJ2-4
D gene: -
V gene: TRBV27
clone size: -
CDR3 protein: CASSFGTATAEQYF
CDR3 DNA: TGTGCCAGCAGTTTTGGCACAGCAACTGCGGAGCAGTACTTC

J gene: TRBJ1-2
D gene: -
V gene: TRBV7-2
clone size: -
CDR3 protein: CASPESRGTLPYGYTF
CDR3 DNA: TGTGCCAGCCCCGAATCTAGGGGGACTCTACCCTATGGCTACACCTTC

J gene: TRBJ2-5
D gene: -
V gene: TRBV28
clone size: -
CDR3 protein: CASSIPRLETQYF
CDR3 DNA: TGTGCCAGCAGTATTCCTAGACTAGAGACCCAGTACTTC

J gene: TRBJ2-3
D gene: TRBD1
V gene: TRBV16
clone size: -
CDR3 protein: CASSHYPDRGTDTQYF
CDR3 DNA: TGTGCCAGCAGCCACTACCCCGACAGGGGCACAGATACGCAGTATTTT

J gene: TRBJ1-2
D gene: -
V gene: TRBV5-1
clone size: -
CDR3 protein: CASSQTPGDTNYGYTF
CDR3 DNA: TGCGCCAGCAGCCAAACACCCGGGGATACTAACTATGGCTACACCTTC

J gene: TRBJ2-7
D gene: -
V gene: TRBV20-1
clone size: few
CDR3 protein: CSALNYEQYF
CDR3 DNA: TGCAGTGCTCTCAATTACGAGCAGTACTTC

J gene: TRBJ1-2
D gene: -
V gene: TRBV7-9
clone size: -
CDR3 protein: CASSLGQQSYGYTF
CDR3 DNA: TGTGCCAGCAGCTTAGGACAGCAGTCCTATGGCTACACCTTC

J gene: TRBJ2-1
D gene: TRBD1
V gene: TRBV5-1
clone size: -
CDR3 protein: CASSMDRAQETQFF
CDR3 DNA: TGCGCCAGCAGTATGGACAGGGCTCAAGAGACCCAGTTCTTC

J gene: TRBJ1-2
D gene: TRBD1
V gene: TRBV20-1
clone size: -
CDR3 protein: CSASLDRVKGYTF
CDR3 DNA: TGCAGTGCTAGCTTGGACAGGGTGAAAGGCTACACCTTC

J gene: TRBJ2-1
D gene: TRBD1
V gene: TRBV5-4
clone size: once
CDR3 protein: CASSNLRDRAYNEQFF
CDR3 DNA: TGTGCCAGCAGCAATCTCCGGGACAGGGCTTACAATGAGCAGTTCTTC

J gene: TRBJ1-2
D gene: -
V gene: TRBV10-3
clone size: few
CDR3 protein: CAISEGPADGYTF
CDR3 DNA: TGTGCCATCAGTGAAGGTCCGGCAGATGGCTACACCTTC

J gene: TRBJ2-5
D gene: -
V gene: TRBV3-1
clone size: few
CDR3 protein: CASSQMRDRIETQYF
CDR3 DNA: TGTGCCAGCAGCCAAATGCGGGACAGAATAGAGACCCAGTACTTC

J gene: TRBJ1-1
D gene: -
V gene: TRBV5-1
clone size: -
CDR3 protein: CASSLRGAWENTEAFF
CDR3 DNA: TGCGCCAGCAGCTTGCGCGGGGCCTGGGAGAACACTGAAGCTTTCTTT

J gene: TRBJ2-1
D gene: TRBD1
V gene: TRBV20-1
clone size: -
CDR3 protein: CSARDWPGGGPYNEQFF
CDR3 DNA: TGCAGTGCTAGAGATTGGCCAGGGGGTGGGCCCTACAATGAGCAGTTCTTC

J gene: TRBJ1-2
D gene: -
V gene: TRBV10-3
clone size: once
CDR3 protein: CAISGEGGYGYTF
CDR3 DNA: TGTGCCATCAGTGGAGAAGGGGGCTATGGCTACACCTTC

J gene: TRBJ2-3
D gene: TRBD2
V gene: TRBV9
clone size: -
CDR3 protein: CASSVGSGGAGAGMDTQYF
CDR3 DNA: TGTGCCAGCAGCGTCGGTAGCGGGGGGGCAGGCGCGGGTATGGATACGCAGTATTTT

J gene: TRBJ2-6
D gene: -
V gene: TRBV5-1
clone size: few
CDR3 protein: CASSPGANSGANVLTF
CDR3 DNA: TGCGCCAGCAGCCCCGGGGCGAACTCTGGGGCCAACGTCCTGACTTTC

J gene: TRBJ2-1
D gene: TRBD2
V gene: TRBV12-3/TRBV12-4
clone size: -
CDR3 protein: CASSFSGGQGDEQFF
CDR3 DNA: TGTGCCAGCAGTTTTAGCGGGGGGCAGGGGGATGAGCAGTTCTTC

J gene: TRBJ2-5
D gene: -
V gene: TRBV29-1
clone size: many
CDR3 protein: CSALGSGETQYF
CDR3 DNA: TGCAGCGCACTAGGGAGTGGTGAGACCCAGTACTTC

J gene: TRBJ2-1
D gene: -
V gene: TRBV3-1
clone size: few
CDR3 protein: CASSQVGGLSNEQFF
CDR3 DNA: TGTGCCAGCAGCCAAGTTGGGGGTTTGAGCAATGAGCAGTTCTTC

J gene: TRBJ1-6
D gene: TRBD1
V gene: TRBV20-1
clone size: -
CDR3 protein: CSIAQGGFNSPLHF
CDR3 DNA: TGCAGTATCGCACAGGGGGGATTTAATTCACCCCTCCACTTT